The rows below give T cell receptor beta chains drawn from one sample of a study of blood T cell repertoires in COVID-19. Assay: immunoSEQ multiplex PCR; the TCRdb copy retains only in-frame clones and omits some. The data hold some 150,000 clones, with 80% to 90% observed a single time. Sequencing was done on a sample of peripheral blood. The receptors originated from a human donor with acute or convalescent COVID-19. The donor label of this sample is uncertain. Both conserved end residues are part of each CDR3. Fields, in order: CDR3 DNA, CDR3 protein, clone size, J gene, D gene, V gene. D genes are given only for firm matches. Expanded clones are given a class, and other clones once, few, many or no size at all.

cdr3_nt: TGTGCCAGCGCGAGACAGGGGTCCGCTGGTAGAGAGACCCAGTACTTC
cdr3_aa: CASARQGSAGRETQYF
clone_size: NA
j_call: TRBJ2-5
d_call: TRBD1
v_call: TRBV14

cdr3_nt: TGTGCCAGCAGCTCCAGTGGACAGGGTAGGGCAAGCGAGCAGTACTTC
cdr3_aa: CASSSSGQGRASEQYF
clone_size: few
j_call: TRBJ2-7
d_call: TRBD1
v_call: TRBV11-3

cdr3_nt: TGTGCCAGCCGAAGGACAGGGGCATATGGGCCCCAGCATTTT
cdr3_aa: CASRRTGAYGPQHF
clone_size: NA
j_call: TRBJ1-5
d_call: TRBD1
v_call: TRBV27

cdr3_nt: TGCGCCAGCAGTGGCTTCACCCCAGGGGCGCAGATAGATACGCAGTATTTT
cdr3_aa: CASSGFTPGAQIDTQYF
clone_size: NA
j_call: TRBJ2-3
d_call: NA
v_call: TRBV10-2

cdr3_nt: TGTGCCAGCAGCGTAAGACCAGGGGAAAAACTGTTTTTT
cdr3_aa: CASSVRPGEKLFF
clone_size: NA
j_call: TRBJ1-4
d_call: NA
v_call: TRBV9

cdr3_nt: TGCAGCGTTCGAGGGTATCCATCCATGAACACTGAAGCTTTCTTT
cdr3_aa: CSVRGYPSMNTEAFF
clone_size: few
j_call: TRBJ1-1
d_call: NA
v_call: TRBV29-1

cdr3_nt: TGTGCCAGCAATTCCGGGACAACGAACACTGAAGCTTTCTTT
cdr3_aa: CASNSGTTNTEAFF
clone_size: once
j_call: TRBJ1-1
d_call: NA
v_call: TRBV27

cdr3_nt: TGTGCCAGCAGCCCTAATACAGGATTTTACGGCTACACCTTC
cdr3_aa: CASSPNTGFYGYTF
clone_size: NA
j_call: TRBJ1-2
d_call: NA
v_call: TRBV5-6

cdr3_nt: TGTGCCAGCAGCGACGGGACTCCTCTATGGGGCTACACCTTC
cdr3_aa: CASSDGTPLWGYTF
clone_size: NA
j_call: TRBJ1-2
d_call: NA
v_call: TRBV9

cdr3_nt: TGCGCCAGCAGTGAGTCCGCGGGGGTGAATTCACCCCTCCACTTT
cdr3_aa: CASSESAGVNSPLHF
clone_size: NA
j_call: TRBJ1-6
d_call: NA
v_call: TRBV10-2

cdr3_nt: TGTGCCAGCAGCCCAAGGACAGGAGCGAACACTGAAGCTTTCTTT
cdr3_aa: CASSPRTGANTEAFF
clone_size: few
j_call: TRBJ1-1
d_call: TRBD1
v_call: TRBV11-1

cdr3_nt: TGCGCCAGCAGTGATTGGACAGAGAACACTGAAGCTTTCTTT
cdr3_aa: CASSDWTENTEAFF
clone_size: once
j_call: TRBJ1-1
d_call: NA
v_call: TRBV10-2

cdr3_nt: TGTGCCAGCAGCTTAGCGGGGGGGGCCTTCAGGGGACTCCACCAAGAGACCCAGTACTTC
cdr3_aa: CASSLAGGAFRGLHQETQYF
clone_size: few
j_call: TRBJ2-5
d_call: NA
v_call: TRBV7-2

cdr3_nt: TGTGCCAGCAGAGGTAGCGGGGGGTCCTACAATGAGCAGTTCTTC
cdr3_aa: CASRGSGGSYNEQFF
clone_size: few
j_call: TRBJ2-1
d_call: TRBD2
v_call: TRBV27

cdr3_nt: TGCGCCAGCAGTCAATCAAACGGTTGTCAGCCCCAGCATTTT
cdr3_aa: CASSQSNGCQPQHF
clone_size: few
j_call: TRBJ1-5
d_call: NA
v_call: TRBV23-1

cdr3_nt: TGTGCCAGCAGTCCCTCAGGGAAGTGGGACACTGAAGCTTTCTTT
cdr3_aa: CASSPSGKWDTEAFF
clone_size: NA
j_call: TRBJ1-1
d_call: NA
v_call: TRBV6-5

cdr3_nt: TGTGCCAGAAAGGGACAGGCTGGTTCACCCCTCCACTTT
cdr3_aa: CARKGQAGSPLHF
clone_size: NA
j_call: TRBJ1-6
d_call: TRBD1
v_call: TRBV2

cdr3_nt: TGTGCTAGTGGTTTCTTTGCCGGGACAGGGATTAACAATGAGCAGTTCTTC
cdr3_aa: CASGFFAGTGINNEQFF
clone_size: NA
j_call: TRBJ2-1
d_call: TRBD1
v_call: TRBV12-5

cdr3_nt: TGTGCCAGTAGTATATTGAAGACAGTTTATAGCAATCAGCCCCAGCATTTT
cdr3_aa: CASSILKTVYSNQPQHF
clone_size: few
j_call: TRBJ1-5
d_call: NA
v_call: TRBV19

cdr3_nt: TGTGCCAGCAGCGTAGATATTTACACTGAAGCTTTCTTT
cdr3_aa: CASSVDIYTEAFF
clone_size: NA
j_call: TRBJ1-1
d_call: NA
v_call: TRBV9

cdr3_nt: TGTGCCAGCAGCCGAGGGGACAGGGGCCTCTATGGCTACACCTTC
cdr3_aa: CASSRGDRGLYGYTF
clone_size: NA
j_call: TRBJ1-2
d_call: TRBD1
v_call: TRBV14

cdr3_nt: TGCGCCAGCAGCCCCGGGGGTTGGACTAGCGGTTTCTACGAGCAGTACTTC
cdr3_aa: CASSPGGWTSGFYEQYF
clone_size: NA
j_call: TRBJ2-7
d_call: TRBD2
v_call: TRBV5-1

cdr3_nt: TGTGCCAGCAGCCAAATGAGTGTCCTCGGTGATGAGCAGTTCTTC
cdr3_aa: CASSQMSVLGDEQFF
clone_size: NA
j_call: TRBJ2-1
d_call: NA
v_call: TRBV3-1/TRBV3-2

cdr3_nt: TGTGCCAGCTCACCCGCACTACGGGAGGCTAACTATGGCTACACCTTC
cdr3_aa: CASSPALREANYGYTF
clone_size: few
j_call: TRBJ1-2
d_call: NA
v_call: TRBV18

cdr3_nt: TGTGCCAGCAGCGTAGAGGAGGGGAGTGTAAACATTCAGTACTTC
cdr3_aa: CASSVEEGSVNIQYF
clone_size: NA
j_call: TRBJ2-4
d_call: NA
v_call: TRBV9

cdr3_nt: TGTGCCAGTAGTACCCTTTTCACTAGCGGGGGGCTTACAGATACGCAGTATTTT
cdr3_aa: CASSTLFTSGGLTDTQYF
clone_size: NA
j_call: TRBJ2-3
d_call: TRBD2
v_call: TRBV19

cdr3_nt: TGTGCCAGCAGCCCCTGGGGAGATAGACAGCCCCAGCATTTT
cdr3_aa: CASSPWGDRQPQHF
clone_size: NA
j_call: TRBJ1-5
d_call: NA
v_call: TRBV5-6

cdr3_nt: TGTGCTAGCAGCCCTTCGGGTCAGCCCCAGCATTTT
cdr3_aa: CASSPSGQPQHF
clone_size: NA
j_call: TRBJ1-5
d_call: NA
v_call: TRBV14

cdr3_nt: TGTGCCAGCAAGGGGACAGGGGGTCCTGAAGCTTTCTTT
cdr3_aa: CASKGTGGPEAFF
clone_size: NA
j_call: TRBJ1-1
d_call: TRBD1
v_call: TRBV2

cdr3_nt: TGTGCCAGCAGCATGACAGGGGGAACTAATGAAAAACTGTTTTTT
cdr3_aa: CASSMTGGTNEKLFF
clone_size: NA
j_call: TRBJ1-4
d_call: TRBD1
v_call: TRBV7-9